Each of the 13 T cell receptor beta chains below was sequenced from the same sample in a study of blood T cells in healthy people across ages. Sample-barcoded 5' priming and a J-beta primer mix drove a second PCR of about 7 to 11 cycles. One entry per CDR3 protein results from TCRdb running MiXCR on the 5' RACE reads. The table records a few hundred thousand distinct CDR3 sequences, 25% to 30% of them present only once. The specimen was blood. Every receptor here comes from a woman in her 70s in good health.

This clonotype was seen more than once but under ten times. The gene calls are TRBV28 and TRBJ1-6; D gene uncertain. Germline lookup yields CDR1 MDHEN and CDR2 SYDVKM. The CDR3 contains 14 residues. The germline V and J ends were trimmed by 5 bases and 4 bases, with 9 bases remaining between them. Here the CDR3 reads CASSRSRYNSPLHF. The CDR3 DNA sequence: TGTGCCAGCAGTCGCTCTCGATATAATTCACCCCTCCACTTT.

This clonotype was seen a handful of times. One end of the junction varies from germline; a read error may be responsible. The V gene is TRBV18, the J gene TRBJ1-1; D ambiguous. The CDR3 contains 13 residues. Germline assignment: CDR1 KGHSH and CDR2 LQKENI. CDR3 residues: CASSLQENTEASF. CDR3 in DNA: TGTGCCAGCTCACTACAAGAGAACACTGAAGCTTCCTTT.

The genes are TRBV6-6 and TRBJ2-4, with 7 nucleotides matching TRBD1. Per the germline V gene, CDR1 is MNHNY and CDR2 is SVGAGI (reference sequence). This CDR3 comprises 16 residues. Trimming removed 6 bases from V and 3 bases from J; junction bases left unmatched: 11. The DNA for the CDR3 is TGTGCCAGCAGCCCGAGACAGGGTGTAGGCAAAAACATTCAGTACTTC. Protein sequence: CASSPRQGVGKNIQYF.

This clonotype has a handful of counts. This chain connects TRBV29-1 to TRBJ1-4; D call uncertain. Germline V CDR1 and CDR2: SQVTM, ANQGSEA. The CDR3 is 14 residues long. Trimming shortened V by 5 bases and J by 6 bases, and 16 bases separated the two germline ends. The CDR3 loop is CSVKSGLLDEKLFF. The CDR3 DNA reads TGCAGCGTTAAGTCTGGGTTATTGGATGAAAAACTGTTTTTT.

This clonotype appeared a few times. This chain connects TRBV5-6 to TRBJ2-7; no definite D call. The length of the CDR3 is 14 residues. Germline CDR1 SGHDT, CDR2 YYEEEE. The V gene lost 1 base and the J gene lost 2 bases, with 10 bases spanning the gap. CDR3 sequence: CASSLFVDTYEQYF. The CDR3 DNA reads as TGTGCCAGCAGCTTGTTCGTCGATACCTACGAGCAGTACTTC.

This clonotype occurred a few times. This sequence joins TRBV29-1 and TRBJ2-5, with 7 nucleotides matching TRBD2. V lost 7 bases to trimming and J lost 3 bases; unmatched junction nucleotides: 2. Germline values: CDR1 SQVTM, CDR2 ANQGSEA. CDR3 length: 11 residues. This CDR3 reads CSDRGEETQYF. The CDR3 DNA follows: TGCAGCGACCGGGGGGAAGAGACCCAGTACTTC.

The sample holds a few counts of this clonotype. The V and J genes are TRBV10-3 and TRBJ2-6; weak D call: TRBD1 (6 bases). CDR1 and CDR2 (germline): ENHRY, SYGVKD. The CDR3 is 15 residues long. V gave up 3 bases and J gave up 0 bases, with 6 bases separating them. The CDR3 protein is CAISEQGSGANVLTF. The CDR3 nucleotides are TGTGCCATCAGTGAACAGGGCTCTGGGGCCAACGTCCTGACTTTC.

This clonotype came up a few times. The chain has TRBV4-2 and TRBJ1-1; no reliable D call. This CDR3 is built from 13 residues. Germline values: CDR1 LGHNA, CDR2 YNFKEQ. The ends were cut back, 4 bases at V and 5 bases at J, with 11 bases in the middle. The CDR3 spells CASSRGERTEAFF. CDR3 in DNA: TGTGCCAGCAGCCGCGGGGAACGAACTGAAGCTTTCTTT.

The CDR3 DNA follows: TGTGCCAGCAGCCCAAAAGGGCGGGAGGGCCAAAACATTCAGTACTTC. Translated: CASSPKGREGQNIQYF. This rearrangement joins TRBV12-3 or TRBV12-4 to TRBJ2-4; TRBD2 aligns across 9 bases. The CDR3 sequence is 16 residues long. Trimming at V came to 6 bases and at J to 5 bases, leaving 11 bases not matched to a gene.

The table lists this clonotype with a few counts. The CDR3 is CASTPRQGNEKLFF. The DNA for the CDR3 is TGTGCCAGCACCCCCCGACAGGGTAATGAAAAACTGTTTTTT. The chain recombines TRBV6-5 with TRBJ1-4; TRBD1 matches 7 bases. The germline gives CDR1 MNHEY, CDR2 SVGAGI. The CDR3 is 14 residues long. V was clipped by 7 bases and J by 4 bases; unmatched bases: 6.

This clonotype was picked up one time. The chain uses TRBV7-8 and TRBJ2-1; D unresolved. Trimming cost V 1 base and J 7 bases, with 11 bases left between them. The CDR3 covers 14 residues. The germline V gene encodes CDR1 SGHVS and CDR2 FQNEAQ. CDR3 loop: CASSLEPHSNEQFF. CDR3 DNA: TGTGCCAGCAGCTTAGAACCACATTCTAATGAGCAGTTCTTC.

This clonotype was observed a handful of times. The chain carries TRBV6-5 and TRBJ2-1, with D hard to call. There are 12 residues in the CDR3. Trimming pared 4 bases from V and 4 bases from J, leaving 5 bases between. Germline CDR1 is MNHEY and CDR2 is SVGAGI. CDR3 residues: CASSSRYNEQFF. CDR3 in DNA: TGTGCCAGCAGTTCCCGATACAATGAGCAGTTCTTC.

The gene calls are TRBV6-2 or TRBV6-3 and TRBJ2-2; 9 bases line up with TRBD1. Germline V gene sequence: CDR1 MNHEY, CDR2 SVGEGT. The V and J ends lost 6 bases and 2 bases, in that order; junction bases with no gene match: 10. The CDR3 totals 17 residues. CDR3 nucleotides: TGTGCCAGCAGGGACAGGGGCCGCGCTTATAACACCGGGGAGCTGTTTTTT. Translating it yields CASRDRGRAYNTGELFF.